These T cell receptor beta chains were read from a single sample in a study of shared clonotypes between healthy human individuals. TCRdb's copy holds only in-frame clones and misses some; the assay was immunoSEQ multiplex PCR. Altogether around 720,000 clones are present, approximately 73% being singletons, with the ten largest covering under 2%. The sample taken for sequencing was memory CD4+ T cells sorted from blood. The receptors here all came from a woman aged 25 to 45 in good health. The CDR3 runs from the conserved cysteine through the conserved F or W. The D gene is left open where the match is weak. Some rows have no size entry. The others give once, few or many, or a class for an expanded clone.

clone_size,j_call,d_call,v_call,cdr3_length,cdr3_nt,cdr3_aa
NA,TRBJ1-2,NA,TRBV28,14,TGTGCCAGCAGTGCCGGGACAACTAACTATGGCTACACCTTC,CASSAGTTNYGYTF
NA,TRBJ1-5,NA,TRBV7-8,15,TGTGCCAGCAGCTTAGCGAGAGTTGACGATCAGCCCCAGCATTTT,CASSLARVDDQPQHF
NA,TRBJ2-5,NA,TRBV27,15,TGTGCCAGCAGTTACGCGGGATGGGGGATAGAGACCCAGTACTTC,CASSYAGWGIETQYF
many,TRBJ1-4,TRBD1,TRBV11-2,14,TGTGCCAGCAGCCGGGGACAGGGGGCGCGGAAACTGTTTTTT,CASSRGQGARKLFF
NA,TRBJ1-2,NA,TRBV6-1,13,TGTGCCAGCAGTGAATGGGGAGACTATGGCTACACCTTC,CASSEWGDYGYTF
once,TRBJ2-3,NA,TRBV7-9,11,TGTGCCAGCAGCTTAGAGGATACGCAGTATTTT,CASSLEDTQYF
once,TRBJ2-5,TRBD2,TRBV7-6,17,TGTGCCAGCAGCGGACCTTTCCGGGAGGGCCGGCAAGAGACCCAGTACTTC,CASSGPFREGRQETQYF
few,TRBJ2-5,NA,TRBV15,14,TGTGCCACGTCATCCCGAGACAACCAAGAGACCCAGTACTTC,CATSSRDNQETQYF
NA,TRBJ2-5,TRBD2,TRBV11-2,18,TGTGCCAGCAGCTTAGTACTAGCGGGAGGGCCGAGTCAAGAGACCCAGTACTTC,CASSLVLAGGPSQETQYF
once,TRBJ2-6,NA,TRBV18,16,TGTGCCAGCTCACCACCGAGGGCGAACGGGGCCAACGTCCTGACTTTC,CASSPPRANGANVLTF
NA,TRBJ1-4,TRBD1,TRBV4-2,15,TGTGCCAGCAGCCAAGTCGGGACAGCAAATGAAAAACTGTTTTTT,CASSQVGTANEKLFF
once,TRBJ1-2,NA,TRBV2,12,TGTGCCAGCACCTATGGCGGATATGGCTACACCTTC,CASTYGGYGYTF
NA,TRBJ2-7,NA,TRBV28,11,TGTGCCAGCAGTCGAACCTACGAGCAGTACTTC,CASSRTYEQYF
NA,TRBJ1-5,NA,TRBV2,12,TGTGCCAGCAGTCTCACGTATCAGCCCCAGCATTTT,CASSLTYQPQHF
few,TRBJ1-2,NA,TRBV20-1,11,TGCAGTGCCGACAGCCTTATTGGCTACACCTTC,CSADSLIGYTF
few,TRBJ2-7,NA,TRBV6-1,14,TGTGCCAGCACATTCCGGGGGACTGGGTACGAGCAGTACTTC,CASTFRGTGYEQYF
NA,TRBJ2-2,NA,TRBV7-7,14,TGTGCCAGCAGCATAGGGGGGAACACCGGGGAGCTGTTTTTT,CASSIGGNTGELFF
NA,TRBJ1-1,NA,TRBV5-1,17,TGCGCCAGCAGCTTGGCCATAGGACAAACCCTGAACACTGAAGCTTTCTTT,CASSLAIGQTLNTEAFF
NA,TRBJ2-7,NA,TRBV7-2,15,TGTGCCAGCAGCTTAGCTCCTAGCGCTTCCTACGAGCAGTACTTC,CASSLAPSASYEQYF
many,TRBJ2-7,TRBD2,TRBV5-1,15,TGCGCCAGCAGCCCCATGGGGACTACCGCGGGGTCAGAGTACTTC,CASSPMGTTAGSEYF
NA,TRBJ2-5,NA,TRBV19,15,TGTGCCAGTAGTATAGGGTGGGTAGGAGAAGAGACCCAGTACTTC,CASSIGWVGEETQYF
many,TRBJ1-2,NA,TRBV6-1,15,TGTGCCAGCACCGGAAGAGGTGTAGCTTCTATGGGCTACACCTTC,CASTGRGVASMGYTF
few,TRBJ1-2,NA,TRBV7-8,13,TGTGCCAGCAGCTTAGACGGAAACTATGGCTACACCTTC,CASSLDGNYGYTF
NA,TRBJ2-3,NA,TRBV19,14,TGTGCCAGTAGTCTAGACCCAGACACAGATACGCAGTATTTT,CASSLDPDTDTQYF
NA,TRBJ1-1,NA,TRBV20-1,11,TGCAGTGCTCACCGGTATTTGAAAGCTTTCTTT,CSAHRYLKAFF
NA,TRBJ2-2,TRBD1,TRBV7-2,17,TGTGCCAGCTCTCCTTTCTGGACAGGGGTGCGGACCGGGGAGCTGTTTTTT,CASSPFWTGVRTGELFF
NA,TRBJ2-1,TRBD2,TRBV7-2,15,TGTGCCAGCAGCGTAACGTGGACTAGCATCCATGAGCAGTTCTTC,CASSVTWTSIHEQFF
NA,TRBJ1-3,NA,TRBV5-6,16,TGTGCCAGCAGCTTGAGTACCGGCTTCTCTGGAAACACCATATATTTT,CASSLSTGFSGNTIYF
NA,TRBJ1-2,TRBD1,TRBV30,13,TGTGCCTGGTCTGTTAACAGGGGGAATAGCTACACCTTC,CAWSVNRGNSYTF
NA,TRBJ1-5,NA,TRBV5-1,13,TGCGCCAGCAGCCCCGTCGTGGGACAGCCCCAGCATTTT,CASSPVVGQPQHF
once,TRBJ2-3,TRBD1,TRBV2,15,TGTGCCTCATCGATCGTGGGACAGGTCACAGATACGCAGTATTTT,CASSIVGQVTDTQYF
NA,TRBJ2-5,NA,TRBV5-4,14,TGTGCCAGCAGCTTGGACCCAGGGCAAGAGACCCAGTACTTC,CASSLDPGQETQYF
NA,TRBJ1-2,NA,TRBV2,14,TGTGCCAGCAGCATTTCGCCAGGGGACTATGGCTACACCTTC,CASSISPGDYGYTF
NA,TRBJ1-5,NA,TRBV28,15,TGTGCCAGCAGTCCACCGCGCCTCCTCTATCAGCCCCAGCATTTT,CASSPPRLLYQPQHF
few,TRBJ2-7,TRBD2,TRBV6-1,15,TGTGCCAGCAGTGAAACTAGCGGGAGGGTCTACGAGCAGTACTTC,CASSETSGRVYEQYF
NA,TRBJ1-1,NA,TRBV28,17,TGTGCCAGCAGCCCTTCGGTGACAGTTTACATGAACACTGAAGCTTTCTTT,CASSPSVTVYMNTEAFF
NA,TRBJ2-1,TRBD2,TRBV27,16,TGTGCCAGCAGTCTAAACCCCCCTACTAGCGACAATGAGCAGTTCTTC,CASSLNPPTSDNEQFF